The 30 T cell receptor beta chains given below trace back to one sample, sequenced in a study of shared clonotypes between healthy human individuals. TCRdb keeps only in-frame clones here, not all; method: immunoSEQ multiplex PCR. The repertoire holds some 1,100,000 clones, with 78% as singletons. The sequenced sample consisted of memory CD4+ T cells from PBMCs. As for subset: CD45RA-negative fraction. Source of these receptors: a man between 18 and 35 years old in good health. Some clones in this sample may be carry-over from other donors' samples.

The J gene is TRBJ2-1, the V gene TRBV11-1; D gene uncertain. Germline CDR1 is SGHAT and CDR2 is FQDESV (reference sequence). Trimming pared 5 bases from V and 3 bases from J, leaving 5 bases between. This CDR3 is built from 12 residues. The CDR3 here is CASSTGYNEQFF. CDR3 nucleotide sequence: TGTGCCAGCAGCACTGGCTACAATGAGCAGTTCTTC.

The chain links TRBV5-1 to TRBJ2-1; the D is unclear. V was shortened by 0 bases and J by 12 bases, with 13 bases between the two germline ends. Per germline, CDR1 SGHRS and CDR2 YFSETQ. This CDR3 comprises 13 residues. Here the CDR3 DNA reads TGCGCCAGCAGCTTGGGGGGTCTGGCCTGGCAGTTCTTC. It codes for CASSLGGLAWQFF.

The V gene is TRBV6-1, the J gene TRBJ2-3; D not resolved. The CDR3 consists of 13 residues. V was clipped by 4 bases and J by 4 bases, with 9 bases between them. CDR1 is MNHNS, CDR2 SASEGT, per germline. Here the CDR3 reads CASSVVRADTQYF. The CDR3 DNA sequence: TGTGCCAGCAGTGTGGTGAGAGCAGATACGCAGTATTTT.

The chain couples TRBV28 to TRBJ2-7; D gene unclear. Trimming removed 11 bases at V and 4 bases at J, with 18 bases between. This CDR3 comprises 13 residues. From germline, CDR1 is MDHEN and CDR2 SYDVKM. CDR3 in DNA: TGTGCCTCACATCGTTCCATACAATACGAGCAGTACTTC. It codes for CASHRSIQYEQYF.

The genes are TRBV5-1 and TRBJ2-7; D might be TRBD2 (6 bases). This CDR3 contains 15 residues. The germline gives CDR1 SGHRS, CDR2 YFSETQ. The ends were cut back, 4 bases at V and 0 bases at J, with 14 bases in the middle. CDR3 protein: CASSGGTPSSYEQYF. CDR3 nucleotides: TGCGCCAGCAGCGGCGGGACTCCTAGCTCCTACGAGCAGTACTTC.

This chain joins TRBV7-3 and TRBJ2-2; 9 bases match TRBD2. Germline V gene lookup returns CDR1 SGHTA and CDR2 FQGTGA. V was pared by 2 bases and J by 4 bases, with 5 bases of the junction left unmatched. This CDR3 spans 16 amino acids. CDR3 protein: CASSLRAGGGTGELFF. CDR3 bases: TGTGCCAGCAGCTTACGAGCGGGAGGCGGCACCGGGGAGCTGTTTTTT.

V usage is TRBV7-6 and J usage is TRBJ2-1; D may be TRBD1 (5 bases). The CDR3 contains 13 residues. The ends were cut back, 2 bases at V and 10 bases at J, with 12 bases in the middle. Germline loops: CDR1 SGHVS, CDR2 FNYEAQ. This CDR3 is CASSLSREREQFF. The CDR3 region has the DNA TGTGCCAGCAGCTTATCCAGGGAACGGGAGCAGTTCTTC.

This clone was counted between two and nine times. CDR3 sequence: CASSTAQGPMNTEAFF. DNA for the CDR3: TGTGCCAGCTCCACAGCTCAGGGCCCCATGAACACTGAAGCTTTCTTT. J is TRBJ1-1 and V is TRBV18; the D gene is possibly TRBD1 (5 bases). Trimming left V 6 bases short and J 0 bases short, with 17 bases between. The CDR3 is made up of 16 amino acids. Germline V CDR1 and CDR2: KGHSH, LQKENI.

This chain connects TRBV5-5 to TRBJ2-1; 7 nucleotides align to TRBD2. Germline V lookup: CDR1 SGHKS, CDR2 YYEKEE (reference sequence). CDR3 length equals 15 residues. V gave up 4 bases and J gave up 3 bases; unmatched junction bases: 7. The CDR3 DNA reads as TGTGCCAGCAGCCCTTCCCAGCGGGGCTACAATGAGCAGTTCTTC. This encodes CASSPSQRGYNEQFF.

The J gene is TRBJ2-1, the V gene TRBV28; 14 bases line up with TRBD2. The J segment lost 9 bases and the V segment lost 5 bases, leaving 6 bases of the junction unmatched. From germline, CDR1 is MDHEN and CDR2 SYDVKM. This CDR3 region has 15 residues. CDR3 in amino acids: CASSLGTSGRGEQFF. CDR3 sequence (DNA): TGTGCCAGCAGTCTTGGGACTAGCGGGAGAGGTGAGCAGTTCTTC.

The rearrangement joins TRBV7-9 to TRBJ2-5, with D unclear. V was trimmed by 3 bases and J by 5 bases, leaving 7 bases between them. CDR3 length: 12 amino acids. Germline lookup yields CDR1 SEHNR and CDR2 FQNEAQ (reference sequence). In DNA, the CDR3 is TGTGCCAGCAGCTTTTTTCGGGAGACCCAGTACTTC. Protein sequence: CASSFFRETQYF. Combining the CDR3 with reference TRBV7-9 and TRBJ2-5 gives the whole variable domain DTGVSQNPRHKITKRGQNVTFRCDPISEHNRLYWYRQTLGQGPEFLTYFQNEAQLEKSRLLSDRFSAERPKGSFSTLEIQRTEQGDSAMYLCASSFFRETQYFGPGTRLLVL.

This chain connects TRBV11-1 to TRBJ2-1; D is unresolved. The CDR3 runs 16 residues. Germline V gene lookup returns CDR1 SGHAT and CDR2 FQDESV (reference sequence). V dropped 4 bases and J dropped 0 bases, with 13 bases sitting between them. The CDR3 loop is CASSSQLQSSYNEQFF. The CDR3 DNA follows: TGTGCCAGCAGCTCCCAGCTACAGAGCTCCTACAATGAGCAGTTCTTC.

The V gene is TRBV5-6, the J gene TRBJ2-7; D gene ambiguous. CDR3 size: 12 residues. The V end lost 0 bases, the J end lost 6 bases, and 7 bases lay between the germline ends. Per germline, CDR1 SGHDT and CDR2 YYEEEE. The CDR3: CASSLGVGEQYF. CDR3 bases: TGTGCCAGCAGCTTGGGAGTCGGCGAGCAGTACTTC.

The CDR3 nucleotides read TGTGCCTGGAGTGTACGGTCTGCGAGGACAGATACGCAGTATTTT. It encodes CAWSVRSARTDTQYF. The chain combines TRBV30 with TRBJ2-3; D gene uncertain. Germline CDR1 is GTSNPN and CDR2 is SVGIG (reference sequence). V was trimmed by 0 bases and J by 3 bases, leaving 13 bases between them. The CDR3 covers 15 residues.

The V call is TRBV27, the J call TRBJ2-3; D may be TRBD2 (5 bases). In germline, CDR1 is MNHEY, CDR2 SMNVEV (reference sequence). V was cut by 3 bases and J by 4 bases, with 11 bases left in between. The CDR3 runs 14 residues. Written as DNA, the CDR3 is TGTGCCAGCAGTTTCGCCGTGAGGGCAGATACGCAGTATTTT. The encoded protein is CASSFAVRADTQYF.

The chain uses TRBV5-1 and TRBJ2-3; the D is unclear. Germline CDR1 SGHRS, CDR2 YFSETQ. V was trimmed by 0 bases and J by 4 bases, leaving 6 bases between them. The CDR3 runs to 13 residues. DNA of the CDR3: TGCGCCAGCAGCTTGGGTTGGTCAGATACGCAGTATTTT. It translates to CASSLGWSDTQYF.

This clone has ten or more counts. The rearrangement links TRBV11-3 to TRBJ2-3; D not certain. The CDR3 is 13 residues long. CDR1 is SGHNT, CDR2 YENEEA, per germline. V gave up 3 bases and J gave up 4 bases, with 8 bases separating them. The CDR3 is CASSFGEADTQYF. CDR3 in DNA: TGTGCCAGCAGCTTCGGAGAAGCAGATACGCAGTATTTT.

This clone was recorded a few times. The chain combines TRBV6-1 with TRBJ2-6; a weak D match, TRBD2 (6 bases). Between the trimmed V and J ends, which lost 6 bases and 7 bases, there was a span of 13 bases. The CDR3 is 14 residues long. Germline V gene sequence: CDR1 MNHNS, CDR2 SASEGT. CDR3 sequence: CASRASGFANVLTF. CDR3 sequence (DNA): TGTGCCAGCAGGGCGAGCGGGTTTGCCAACGTCCTGACTTTC.

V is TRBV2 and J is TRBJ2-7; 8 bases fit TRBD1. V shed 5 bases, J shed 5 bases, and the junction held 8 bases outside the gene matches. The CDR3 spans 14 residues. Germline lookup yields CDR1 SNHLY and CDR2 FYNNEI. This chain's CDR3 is CASSPWTGYDEQYF. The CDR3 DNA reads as TGTGCCAGCAGTCCCTGGACAGGGTACGACGAGCAGTACTTC.

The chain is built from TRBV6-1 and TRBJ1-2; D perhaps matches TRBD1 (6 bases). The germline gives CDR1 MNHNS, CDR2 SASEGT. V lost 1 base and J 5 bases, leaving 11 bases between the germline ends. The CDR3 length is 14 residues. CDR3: CASSEDRAAYGYTF. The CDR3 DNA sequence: TGTGCCAGCAGTGAAGACAGGGCGGCGTATGGCTACACCTTC.

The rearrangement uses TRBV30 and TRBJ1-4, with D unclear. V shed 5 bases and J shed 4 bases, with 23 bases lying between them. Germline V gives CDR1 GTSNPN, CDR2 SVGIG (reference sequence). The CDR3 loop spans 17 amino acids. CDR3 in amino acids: CAWAPRSYGEYNEKLFF. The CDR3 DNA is TGTGCCTGGGCCCCGCGGTCTTACGGGGAATATAATGAAAAACTGTTTTTT.

The CDR3 here is CASSIQALGSYEQYF. The CDR3 bases are TGTGCCAGTAGTATTCAAGCGCTGGGCTCCTACGAGCAGTACTTC. This chain links TRBV19 with TRBJ2-7; no reliable D call. V dropped 3 bases and J dropped 0 bases, with 12 bases sitting between them. The CDR3 length is 15 residues. The germline gives CDR1 LNHDA, CDR2 SQIVND (reference sequence).

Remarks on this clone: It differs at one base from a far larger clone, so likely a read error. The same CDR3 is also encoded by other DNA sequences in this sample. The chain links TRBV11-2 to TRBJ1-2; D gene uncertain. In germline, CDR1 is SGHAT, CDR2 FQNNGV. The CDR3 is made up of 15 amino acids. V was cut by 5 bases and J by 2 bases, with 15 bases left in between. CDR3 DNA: TGTGCCAGCAGCGCCCTCCGGGAGACCAACTATGGCTACACCTTC. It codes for CASSALRETNYGYTF. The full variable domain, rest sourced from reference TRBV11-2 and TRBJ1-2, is EAGVAQSPRYKIIEKRQSVAFWCNPISGHATLYWYQQILGQGPKLLIQFQNNGVVDDSQLPKDRFSAERLKGVDSTLKIQPAKLEDSAVYLCASSALRETNYGYTFGSGTRLTVV.

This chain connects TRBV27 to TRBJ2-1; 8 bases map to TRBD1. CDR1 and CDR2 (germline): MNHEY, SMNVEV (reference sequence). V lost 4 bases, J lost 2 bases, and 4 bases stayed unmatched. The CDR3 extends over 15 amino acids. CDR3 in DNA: TGTGCCAGCAGTTCCAACAGGGGGACCTACAATGAGCAGTTCTTC. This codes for CASSSNRGTYNEQFF.

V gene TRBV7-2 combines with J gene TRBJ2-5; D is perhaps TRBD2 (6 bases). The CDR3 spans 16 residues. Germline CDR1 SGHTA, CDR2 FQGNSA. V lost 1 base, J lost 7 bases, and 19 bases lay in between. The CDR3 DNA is TGTGCCAGCAGCTTAGGGGGGTCTAGCGATACGGGGACCCAGTACTTC. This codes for CASSLGGSSDTGTQYF.

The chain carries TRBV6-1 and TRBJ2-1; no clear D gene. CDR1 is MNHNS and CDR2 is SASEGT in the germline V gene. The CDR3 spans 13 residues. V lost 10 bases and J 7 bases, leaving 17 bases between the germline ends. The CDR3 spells CAIWSNRGNEQFF. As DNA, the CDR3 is TGTGCCATCTGGTCTAATAGAGGAAATGAGCAGTTCTTC.

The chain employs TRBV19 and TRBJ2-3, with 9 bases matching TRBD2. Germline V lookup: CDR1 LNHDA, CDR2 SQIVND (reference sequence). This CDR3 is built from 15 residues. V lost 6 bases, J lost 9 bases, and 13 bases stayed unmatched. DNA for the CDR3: TGTGCCAGTAGCTCCCCGACTAGCGGCCCACCAACGCAGTATTTT. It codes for CASSSPTSGPPTQYF. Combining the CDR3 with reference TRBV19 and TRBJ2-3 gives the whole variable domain DGGITQSPKYLFRKEGQNVTLSCEQNLNHDAMYWYRQDPGQGLRLIYYSQIVNDFQKGDIAEGYSVSREKKESFPLTVTSAQKNPTAFYLCASSSPTSGPPTQYFGPGTRLTVL.

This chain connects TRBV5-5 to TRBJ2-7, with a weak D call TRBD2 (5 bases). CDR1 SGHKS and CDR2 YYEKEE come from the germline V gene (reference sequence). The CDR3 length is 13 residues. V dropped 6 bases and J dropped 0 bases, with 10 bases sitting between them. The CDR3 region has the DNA TGTGCCAGCACCTCGGGAAACTCCTACGAGCAGTACTTC. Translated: CASTSGNSYEQYF.

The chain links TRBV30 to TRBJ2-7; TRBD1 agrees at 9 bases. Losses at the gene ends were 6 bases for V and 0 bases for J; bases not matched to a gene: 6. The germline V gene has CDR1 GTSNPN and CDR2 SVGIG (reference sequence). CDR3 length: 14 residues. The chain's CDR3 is CACTGTGNSYEQYF. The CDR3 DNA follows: TGTGCCTGTACCGGGACAGGGAACTCCTACGAGCAGTACTTC.

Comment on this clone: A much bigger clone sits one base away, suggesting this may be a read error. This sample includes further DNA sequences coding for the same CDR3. CDR3 residues: CASRTDNGDRFNYEQYF. For the CDR3, the DNA is TGTGCCAGCAGAACGGATAACGGGGACAGATTCAACTACGAACAGTACTTC. This chain connects TRBV7-7 to TRBJ2-7, with 7 nucleotides matching TRBD1. This CDR3 contains 17 residues. The germline gives CDR1 SSHAT, CDR2 FNYEAQ (reference sequence). Combining the CDR3 with reference TRBV7-7 and TRBJ2-7 gives the whole variable domain GAGVSQSPRYKVTKRGQDVTLRCDPISSHATLYWYQQALGQGPEFLTYFNYEAQPDKSGLPSDRFSAERPEGSISTLTIQRTEQRDSAMYRCASRTDNGDRFNYEQYFGPGTRLTVT.